This T cell receptor beta chain was profiled in a study of cytomegalovirus exposure and HLA in healthy donors (dated by TCRdb to the late 2010s). Describing the broader study: An earlier analysis of several hundred of the donors reported roughly 300 Gb of sequence data and 120 million or so unique TCR beta sequences from some 180 million T cells. The number of donors typed differed by locus, with roughly 620-640 for A, B, C, DRB1 and DQB1, roughly 550 for DQA1, approximately 580 for DPA1, and approximately 470 for DPB1. Across some 400 genotyped donors of the cohort, an average of about 240,000 unique TCR beta nucleotide sequences per donor were sequenced, and 15% to 20% of those sequences were non-productive. Among the roughly 380 genotyped donors, under 90% belonged to the genetic ancestry cluster associated with self-reported Caucasian donors. Using immunosequencing, the study profiled T cell repertoires from fewer than 700 subjects and related those repertoires to cytomegalovirus serostatus. A separate validation cohort of about 110 different subjects was used in addition to the approximately 700-subject first cohort. High-throughput TCR immunosequencing, statistical association of individual TCRs with disease status, and machine learning were combined to predict cytomegalovirus infection status. A later genetic analysis took genome-wide SNP genotypes for about three fifths of the roughly 670 donors and used that subset as a discovery cohort. Rather than drawing on any new phenotypic data, the later analysis identified candidate immune exposures from TCR beta sequences and the way those sequences occurred across donors. The aim of the study was to test whether cataloging public T cell receptors could identify signatures of past pathogen exposure. A later analysis re-analyzed previously published TCR beta repertoires from 666 donors and added high-resolution HLA genotyping to study TCR occurrence patterns. Donor age, sex, ethnicity and CMV serostatus were compiled alongside the repertoire data. Every discovery cohort repertoire had been produced on one sequencing platform. HLA typing included class I and class II loci at four-digit resolution. Four to six DR-DQ haplotypes were handled as single units for association and clustering, since linkage in the cohort was strong. An earlier analysis of roughly 580 of the donors used high-throughput TCR beta sequencing to judge whether each TCR beta V gene segment behaved as functional or pseudogenic. Roughly 300 gigabases of sequencing data and about 92 million unique TCR sequences made up an early release that covered fewer than 650 HLA-typed donors.

The cohort comprised fewer than 700 healthy bone marrow donors. All cohort members were sampled while nominally healthy, although unrecorded immune exposures were likely present. The donor tested CMV seronegative and was one of the 352 seronegative cohort members. A peripheral blood sample was collected from each donor, and TCR beta sequencing was performed on peripheral blood mononuclear cells. The Qiagen DNeasy Blood Extraction Kit was used to extract genomic DNA from the blood cell samples. To note about this clone: The specificity of this receptor is unknown. Base qualities are missing; no much larger clone stands one base away.

The V end gives up 2 bases and the J end 2 bases, leaving 4 bases in the junction not matched to a gene. The germline V gene (reference sequence) yields SGHNT for CDR1 and YYREEE for CDR2. The CDR3 measures 15 amino acids from cysteine to phenylalanine. Here the CDR3 DNA is all that survives: 45 bases in frame from base 1. Results and caveats for the whole study, not just this receptor: Some IMGT-functional V segments, including TRBV6-2 and TRBV6-3, could not be distinguished by the 87-base-pair reads and were therefore excluded. The only immune exposure information available for the cohort was CMV serostatus. When HLA alleles, especially DR and DQ, strongly co-occurred, attributing TCR associations to individual alleles was difficult. A few of the identified cytomegalovirus-associated TCR beta chains were confirmed in vitro to be specific for cytomegalovirus antigens. A later analysis found that HLA-associated TCR beta chains were more clonally expanded and had lower generation probabilities than equally common non-associated chains. A later genetic analysis reported fewer N-insertions in productive TCRs among donors in an Asian-associated ancestry cluster than the roughly 620-donor mean. Most TCR sequences were seen in very few donors, while some public TCRs were found in many individuals. Presence/absence analyses assumed roughly uniform sequencing depth across donors, an assumption that may not hold. A further reported finding was that TCR beta sequences accurately predicted the HLA-A and HLA-B alleles for most subjects in the first cohort. Correlated functional status among segregating V segments might reflect linkage disequilibrium, but an unknown experimental factor could not be ruled out. According to the authors, the approach could potentially be generalized to other disease states and immunological phenotypes. A total of 150 to 200 TCR beta chains were listed by the study as associated with cytomegalovirus. The cohort was sequenced for TCR beta chains only, and without alpha or paired-chain data the features that could be detected were limited. In a later genetic analysis, a missense DCLRE1C variant was associated with V-gene and J-gene trimming of TCR beta chains, and the association was replicated in an independent cohort. HLA typing was unavailable for some donors at each locus, so association tests used only the typed subset. Several of the top co-occurrence clusters appeared to be linked to parvovirus B19, influenza, CMV and Epstein-Barr virus, according to a later analysis. Specific HLA alleles were associated with 15,000 to 20,000 TCR beta sequences at a false discovery rate of 0.05 in a later analysis. A cluster of highly shared sequence variants was judged likely to be a technical artifact of the sequencing pipeline. In a later analysis, the rate of TCR association differed among HLA loci, with DRB1 alleles having the most associated TCRs and HLA-C alleles having the fewest. Because counts were too low, seventeen rarely observed V segments, including chromosome 9 orphons, were excluded from the earlier analysis of 587 of the donors. An earlier analysis of approximately 540 of the donors showed that most TCR beta V segments appeared in productive rearrangements either about 87% or about 30% of the time, which broadly matched IMGT annotations. The classifier was reported to diagnose cytomegalovirus status with high specificity and sensitivity in both the original cohort and the validation cohort. A later analysis found that most CMV-associated TCR beta chains appeared HLA-restricted, with HLA associations seemingly driven largely by CMV exposure.

Receptor libraries were prepared by the immunoSEQ multiplex PCR assay. For the multiplex PCR, a mixture combining 60 forward primers for TCR Vbeta segments and 13 reverse primers for TCR Jbeta segments was used. The CDR3 region of rearranged TCR beta genes was amplified from genomic DNA by a multiplex PCR assay. The Illumina HiSeq System was used to sequence the amplified TCR beta libraries as 87-base-pair reads. The paper's data handling went like this. In a later analysis, tens of millions of unique TCR beta chains were counted across the approximately 670 repertoires, and some 10 million of these chains were shared by at least two donors. Raw reads were error-corrected and collapsed into unique sequences by a nearest-neighbor algorithm in which closely related sequences were merged to remove PCR and sequencing errors. V, D and J gene segments were assigned by aligning CDR3 sequences to IMGT reference sequences. For a sequence to be retained, at least a six-nucleotide match to both a V gene segment and a J gene segment was required. Rearrangements were classified as productive when the CDR3 lacked stop codons and remained in frame with V and J, and all other rearrangements were classified as non-productive. CDR3 was defined by IMGT convention, running from the second conserved V-encoded cysteine to the conserved J-encoded phenylalanine. In an earlier analysis of just under 600 of the donors, sequences lacking an unambiguous match to a single V gene segment were excluded. In an earlier analysis of a few hundred of the donors, V segments were called functional above 56.7% productive rearrangements and were called segregating when the between-donor standard deviation exceeded 5%. A statistical classification framework was built for diagnosing cytomegalovirus status from the catalog of TCR beta chain sequences. V and J gene assignment, in a later analysis, came from comparing TCR nucleotide sequences with IMGT/GENE-DB human TR gene sequences. A later analysis assigned CDR3 sequences and most-parsimonious VDJ recombination scenarios with the TCRdist pipeline. A later analysis defined each TCR beta chain by its CDR3 amino acid sequence plus V-gene family, and excluded reads lacking a unique V-gene family. As a way to deal with suspected cross-contamination and a sequencing artifact, a later analysis dropped approximately 570 nucleotide sequences that were highly shared and had low generation probability. In a later analysis, a clonal expansion index was calculated for each public chain from normalized within-repertoire ranks of inferred template counts. Generation probabilities in a later analysis came from a VDJ recombination model fitted to out-of-frame rearrangements, and those results were checked against IGoR. In a later analysis, TCR-TCR, TCR-HLA and TCR-CMV co-occurrence was scored with hypergeometric tests, and a repertoire-size bias correction was applied to TCR pairs. In a later analysis, false discovery rates were estimated by permuting HLA or CMV assignments 20 times. In a later analysis, co-occurring TCRs were grouped using DBSCAN, and TCRdist sequence similarity was added for clustering within HLA-allele-positive subsets. Repertoires with fewer than 30,000 or more than 120,000 public chains were left out of co-occurrence clustering, as were about 5 repertoires with anomalous nucleotide sharing. Sourced from immuneACCESS, this table was stored by TCRdb with only in-frame sequences that have V and J called. A share of the clones is absent; for the studies checked, an unresolved V gene accounts for under half, and the remainder has no known explanation. D and trimming come from the DNA, and the V and J calls and clone size come from that table. In all, the sample holds more than 100,000 clones, and roughly three quarters of those were seen once. The ten largest clones represent 0.95% to 1.4% of the sample.

This clonotype was sampled from a male donor in good health and CMV-seronegative. Sequences were obtained from PBMCs. The rearranged chain carries TRBV5-4 and TRBJ2-3; 8 bases in the middle match TRBD1. CDR3 loop: CASSFWTGSTDTQYF. The bases read TGTGCCAGCAGCTTTTGGACAGGGTCCACAGATACGCAGTATTTT. The CDR3, completed at both ends by the reference TRBV5-4 and TRBJ2-3 genes, gives the full variable domain ETGVTQSPTHLIKTRGQQVTLRCSSQSGHNTVSWYQQALGQGPQFIFQYYREEENGRGNFPPRFSGLQFPNYSSELNVNALELDDSALYLCASSFWTGSTDTQYFGPGTRLTVL.